This TCR beta chain was identified in a study of chemoradiotherapy in HPV16-positive cancers. Whole-study context: Two HPV16-positive patients' cells yielded candidate HPV-specific clones and common motifs. Study-wide results and caveats: Non-HPV-specific T cells did not expand in tumors during treatment, whereas candidate HPV-specific clones and E7-related motifs did.

The CDR3 spans 18 residues. Looked up from germline, CDR1 is MNHNS and CDR2 is SASEGT. V gave up 4 bases and J gave up 0 bases; unmatched junction bases: 14. Measured with immunoSEQ multiplex PCR; TCRdb has only the in-frame clones, and not every one. The data show about 66,000 clones, 88% seen once. Repertoires were sampled repeatedly during chemoradiotherapy. In regard to this clone: Its target is unknown.

This receptor was taken from a human donor with HPV-associated anogenital cancer. Sequencing was performed on blood, taken from a patient who underwent chemoradiotherapy. The genes are TRBV6-1 and TRBJ1-2; 7 nucleotides agree with TRBD1. The CDR3 DNA sequence: TGTGCCAGCAGTGGATGGGGTCTGGGGGGGACAGCTAACTATGGCTACACCTTC. It specifies CASSGWGLGGTANYGYTF.